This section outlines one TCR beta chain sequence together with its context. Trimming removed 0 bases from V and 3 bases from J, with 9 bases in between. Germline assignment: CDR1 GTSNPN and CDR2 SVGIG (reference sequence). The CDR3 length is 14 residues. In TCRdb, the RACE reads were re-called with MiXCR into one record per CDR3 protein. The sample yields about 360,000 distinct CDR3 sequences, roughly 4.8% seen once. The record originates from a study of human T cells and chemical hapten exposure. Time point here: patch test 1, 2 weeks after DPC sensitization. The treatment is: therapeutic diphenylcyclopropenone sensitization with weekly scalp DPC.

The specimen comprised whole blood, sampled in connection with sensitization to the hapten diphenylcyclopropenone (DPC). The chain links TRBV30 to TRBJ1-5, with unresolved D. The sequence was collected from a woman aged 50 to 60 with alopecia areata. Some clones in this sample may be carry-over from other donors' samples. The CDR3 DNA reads TGTGCCTGGAGTGTACGAGGGTACAATCAGCCCCAGCATTTT. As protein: CAWSVRGYNQPQHF.